The 32 T cell receptor beta chains reported below all come from one sample, sequenced in a study of T cell responses to AZD1222 COVID-19 vaccine. Data came from immunoSEQ multiplex PCR; TCRdb stores just in-frame clones and leaves some out. The data contain more than 100,000 clones, approximately 90% of them seen just once; the ten biggest clones take up about 1.5%. Sample: peripheral blood, taken on day 0 of AZD1222 vaccination. The source is an adult in good health.

This chain links TRBV5-5 with TRBJ1-4; 9 bases align to TRBD1. The ends lost 5 bases at V and 7 bases at J; junction bases unmatched: 6. The germline V gene encodes CDR1 SGHKS and CDR2 YYEKEE (reference sequence). The CDR3 contains 14 residues. CDR3 residues: CASSYPGQGEKLFF. In nucleotides, the CDR3 is TGTGCCAGCAGTTACCCGGGACAGGGTGAAAAACTGTTTTTT.

V and J are TRBV30 and TRBJ2-1, with TRBD2 matching 11 bases. Germline CDR1 GTSNPN, CDR2 SVGIG (reference sequence). CDR3 length equals 17 residues. The V gene end was trimmed by 6 bases and the J gene end by 7 bases; junction bases not matched to a gene: 17. The CDR3 region has the DNA TGTGCCTGTTTCCATACTAGCGGGGGCGGGCGTATGAATGAGCAGTTCTTC. It specifies CACFHTSGGGRMNEQFF.

This sequence joins TRBV7-7 and TRBJ2-3; D is undetermined. Germline CDR1 SSHAT, CDR2 FNYEAQ (reference sequence). The CDR3 loop spans 15 amino acids. Trimming removed 2 bases at V and 0 bases at J, with 9 bases between. The DNA for the CDR3 is TGTGCCAGCAGCTTAAGGCCCGTCAGCACAGATACGCAGTATTTT. Translated, it gives CASSLRPVSTDTQYF.

The chain recombines TRBV2 with TRBJ2-7; TRBD1 or TRBD2 may be the D gene (5 bases each). V was clipped by 0 bases and J by 7 bases, with 16 bases between them. There are 15 residues in the CDR3. The V gene's germline CDR1 is SNHLY and CDR2 FYNNEI. CDR3 DNA sequence: TGTGCCAGCAGTGAAGCGGAGGTACCCTGGGGGGAGCAGTACTTC. Amino acid sequence: CASSEAEVPWGEQYF.

This clone has just a few counts. The CDR3 DNA follows: TGTGCCAGCAGCTTAAGGAGGGGGGTTTCTGGAAACACCATATATTTT. Its translation: CASSLRRGVSGNTIYF. The chain has TRBV7-9 and TRBJ1-3, with D possibly being TRBD1 (6 bases). The CDR3 sequence is 16 residues long. Germline loops: CDR1 SEHNR, CDR2 FQNEAQ (reference sequence). Trimming stripped 2 bases from V and 1 base from J, with 12 bases between.

This clone was seen only once. This chain connects TRBV4-3 to TRBJ2-7; D perhaps matches TRBD1 (7 bases). CDR1 and CDR2 from the germline V gene are LGHNA and YSLEER. This CDR3 comprises 13 residues. With 5 bases removed from V and 7 bases from J, the gap between germline ends came to 15 bases. The CDR3 region has the DNA TGCGCCAGCAGCTTAACAGCAGGGGGGGAGCAGTACTTC. This codes for CASSLTAGGEQYF.

The rearrangement joins TRBV3-1 (or the pseudogene TRBV3-2) to TRBJ1-1, with TRBD1 identical over 7 bases. Germline CDR1 and CDR2: LGHDT and YNNKEL (reference sequence). CDR3 length: 15 amino acids. V was pared by 4 bases and J by 1 base, with 6 bases of the junction left unmatched. CDR3 in amino acids: CASSPTGTENTEAFF. The DNA of the CDR3 is TGTGCCAGCAGCCCCACCGGGACAGAGAACACTGAAGCTTTCTTT.

This clone was seen only once. This chain joins TRBV5-1 and TRBJ1-1, with TRBD1 matching 7 bases. Germline CDR1 is SGHRS and CDR2 is YFSETQ. The V and J ends lost 7 bases and 0 bases, in that order; junction bases with no gene match: 3. CDR3 size: 13 residues. The CDR3 sequence: CASATGVNTEAFF. The CDR3 nucleotides are TGCGCCAGCGCTACAGGGGTGAACACTGAAGCTTTCTTT.

The chain recombines TRBV28 with TRBJ1-3; 7 nucleotides line up with TRBD1. V gave up 6 bases and J gave up 7 bases; unmatched junction bases: 9. The CDR3 contains 14 residues. CDR1 is MDHEN, CDR2 SYDVKM, per germline. CDR3 sequence reads: CASRLTGSDNTIYF. CDR3 DNA sequence: TGTGCCAGCAGGCTGACAGGGTCGGACAACACCATATATTTT.

In DNA form, the CDR3 reads TGTGCCAGCAGTTTAAAGACTACTGAAGCTTTCTTT. Its protein product is CASSLKTTEAFF. This sequence joins TRBV28 and TRBJ1-1; D is unclear. V shed 2 bases and J shed 5 bases, with 6 bases lying between them. Germline assignment: CDR1 MDHEN and CDR2 SYDVKM. The CDR3 spans 12 residues.

This sequence joins TRBV7-9 and TRBJ2-3; D is unclear. Germline lookup yields CDR1 SEHNR and CDR2 FQNEAQ (reference sequence). Trimming stripped 8 bases from V and 4 bases from J, with 13 bases between. The CDR3 runs 13 residues. The CDR3 spells CASETGRSDTQYF. The CDR3, as DNA: TGTGCCAGCGAGACGGGCCGATCAGATACGCAGTATTTT.

The chain uses TRBV7-8 and TRBJ1-3; TRBD1 might be the D (5 bases). Trimming removed 3 bases from V and 3 bases from J, with 15 bases in between. CDR1 is SGHVS and CDR2 is FQNEAQ in the germline V gene. This CDR3 has 16 residues. The CDR3 loop is CASSLGVGGVGNTIYF. The CDR3 bases are TGTGCCAGCAGCTTGGGGGTGGGAGGGGTTGGAAACACCATATATTTT.

This rearrangement joins TRBV28 to TRBJ2-2; D is perhaps TRBD1 (5 bases). Germline V gives CDR1 MDHEN, CDR2 SYDVKM. The V gene lost 3 bases and the J gene lost 1 base, with 9 bases spanning the gap. This CDR3 spans 15 amino acids. CDR3 in amino acids: CASSFGGQNTGELFF. CDR3 nucleotides: TGTGCCAGCAGTTTTGGCGGACAGAACACCGGGGAGCTGTTTTTT.

This clone showed up just once. The genes are TRBV7-3 and TRBJ2-1, with 7 positions matching TRBD1. From germline, CDR1 is SGHTA and CDR2 FQGTGA. V lost 5 bases, J lost 1 base, and 5 bases stayed unmatched. CDR3 size: 15 residues. The CDR3 is CASSLRGQSYNEQFF. DNA for the CDR3: TGTGCCAGCAGCCTGAGGGGGCAGTCCTACAATGAGCAGTTCTTC.

The rearrangement links TRBV19 to TRBJ1-5, with TRBD1 as a possible D gene (6 bases). In germline, CDR1 is LNHDA, CDR2 SQIVND (reference sequence). The V and J ends lost 5 bases and 3 bases respectively, with 23 bases between them. The CDR3 has 18 amino acids. The chain's CDR3 is CASSPFRGAQHDNQPQHF. The CDR3 region has the DNA TGTGCCAGTAGTCCCTTCCGGGGGGCCCAACACGACAATCAGCCCCAGCATTTT.

The chain is built from TRBV7-2 and TRBJ2-1; TRBD1 might be the D (6 bases). The CDR3 sequence is 17 residues long. Trimming cost V 2 bases and J 7 bases, with 21 bases left between them. Germline values: CDR1 SGHTA, CDR2 FQGNSA. This CDR3 reads CASSLRIPGTFENEQFF. DNA of the CDR3: TGTGCCAGCAGCTTACGAATCCCAGGGACATTTGAGAATGAGCAGTTCTTC. Full variable domain (rest looked up from reference TRBV7-2 and TRBJ2-1): GAGVSQSPSNKVTEKGKDVELRCDPISGHTALYWYRQSLGQGLEFLIYFQGNSAPDKSGLPSDRFSAERTGGSVSTLTIQRTQQEDSAVYLCASSLRIPGTFENEQFFGPGTRLTVL.

The chain couples TRBV7-9 to TRBJ2-2, with D possibly TRBD1 on 5 matching bases. Trimming pared 1 base from V and 6 bases from J, leaving 9 bases between. Germline V gene lookup returns CDR1 SEHNR and CDR2 FQNEAQ (reference sequence). This CDR3 contains 14 residues. The chain's CDR3 is CASSLEAQAGELFF. CDR3 nucleotides: TGTGCCAGCAGCTTAGAGGCACAGGCCGGGGAGCTGTTTTTT.

The J gene is TRBJ1-2, the V gene TRBV7-9; 11 nucleotides agree with TRBD1. The V gene end was trimmed by 2 bases and the J gene end by 4 bases; junction bases not matched to a gene: 3. The V gene's germline CDR1 is SEHNR and CDR2 FQNEAQ (reference sequence). This CDR3 has 15 residues. The CDR3 reads CASSLRDRGTYGYTF. Here the CDR3 DNA reads TGTGCCAGCAGCTTAAGGGACAGGGGGACCTATGGCTACACCTTC.

The chain joins TRBV6-2 or TRBV6-3 to TRBJ1-1; D remains ambiguous. The length of the CDR3 is 15 residues. Per germline, CDR1 MNHEY and CDR2 SVGEGT. The ends were cut back, 6 bases at V and 8 bases at J, with 22 bases in the middle. In DNA form, the CDR3 reads TGTGCCAGCAGCCCGGACGCGAGGGCGGGAGAGGAAGCTTTCTTT. Amino acid sequence: CASSPDARAGEEAFF.

The chain uses TRBV6-5 and TRBJ1-6; the D is unclear. There are 14 residues in the CDR3. The ends were cut back, 1 base at V and 10 bases at J, with 11 bases in the middle. Germline V gene data show CDR1 as MNHEY and CDR2 as SVGAGI. CDR3 in DNA: TGTGCCAGCAGTTACTACGGCCAAGGATCACCCCTCCACTTT. Encoded protein: CASSYYGQGSPLHF.

The chain employs TRBV7-2 and TRBJ1-6; 10 bases agree with TRBD1. V dropped 4 bases and J dropped 2; count of bases not matched to a gene: 8. CDR1 is SGHTA and CDR2 is FQGNSA in the germline V gene. The CDR3 extends over 18 amino acids. CDR3 in amino acids: CASSSGDGQGAYNSPLHF. Here the CDR3 DNA reads TGTGCCAGCAGCTCCGGGGACGGACAGGGGGCCTATAATTCACCCCTCCACTTT.

V is TRBV9 and J is TRBJ2-3; 13 bases map to TRBD2. With V trimmed by 4 bases and J by 3 bases, 5 bases remained unmatched. The CDR3 runs 16 residues. In germline, CDR1 is SGDLS, CDR2 YYNGEE. The CDR3 loop reads CASSPRGLAGTDTQYF. The CDR3 region has the DNA TGTGCCAGCAGCCCGCGGGGACTAGCGGGGACAGATACGCAGTATTTT.

The genes are TRBV9 and TRBJ2-7; no clear D. The V gene lost 4 bases and the J gene lost 0 bases, with 14 bases spanning the gap. Per the germline V gene, CDR1 is SGDLS and CDR2 is YYNGEE. The CDR3 contains 15 residues. CDR3 loop: CASSPDRVDSYEQYF. In DNA, the CDR3 is TGTGCCAGCAGCCCCGACCGGGTGGACTCCTACGAGCAGTACTTC. Full variable domain (outside the CDR3, taken from reference TRBV9 and TRBJ2-7): DSGVTQTPKHLITATGQRVTLRCSPRSGDLSVYWYQQSLDQGLQFLIQYYNGEERAKGNILERFSAQQFPDLHSELNLSSLELGDSALYFCASSPDRVDSYEQYFGPGTRLTVT.

The chain recombines TRBV27 with TRBJ1-6, with a tentative D call TRBD1 (6 bases). CDR3 length: 17 amino acids. CDR1 is MNHEY, CDR2 SMNVEV, per germline (reference sequence). The germline V and J ends were trimmed by 5 bases and 4 bases, with 18 bases remaining between them. This CDR3 reads CASSPLRQEVYNSPLHF. The DNA for the CDR3 is TGTGCCAGCAGTCCCCTTCGACAGGAGGTTTATAATTCACCCCTCCACTTT.

This clone occurred a few times. The chain carries TRBV6-5 and TRBJ2-7, with 7 nucleotides matching TRBD1. Germline CDR1 is MNHEY and CDR2 is SVGAGI. This CDR3 is built from 15 residues. V was clipped by 0 bases and J by 3 bases; unmatched bases: 5. The CDR3 region is CASSYSGQKIYEQYF. CDR3 in DNA: TGTGCCAGCAGTTACTCGGGACAGAAGATCTACGAGCAGTACTTC.

The chain carries TRBV4-1 and TRBJ2-3, with 13 bases aligning to TRBD2. This CDR3 has 16 amino acids. Germline loops: CDR1 MGHRA, CDR2 YSYEKL. Unmatched junction bases numbered 4, after V lost 3 bases and J lost 4 bases. For the CDR3, the DNA is TGCGCCAGCAGCCATACTAGCGGGGGGGCCGCAGATACGCAGTATTTT. Translation gives CASSHTSGGAADTQYF.

J is TRBJ1-2 and V is TRBV3-1 (or the pseudogene TRBV3-2), with D perhaps matching TRBD1 (5 bases). The CDR3 covers 14 residues. Trimming left V 4 bases short and J 1 base short, with 10 bases between. Germline V gene lookup returns CDR1 LGHDT and CDR2 YNNKEL (reference sequence). CDR3 region: CASSRAGGNYGYTF. The DNA of the CDR3 is TGTGCCAGCAGCCGGGCCGGGGGTAACTATGGCTACACCTTC.

In nucleotides, the CDR3 is TGTGCCAGCAGCGTAGCTCCGGGGGGCGGCTACGAGCAGTACTTC. Encoded protein: CASSVAPGGGYEQYF. The V and J genes are TRBV9 and TRBJ2-7, with TRBD2 as a possible D gene (7 bases). This CDR3 spans 15 amino acids. Looked up from germline, CDR1 is SGDLS and CDR2 is YYNGEE. Trimming pared 0 bases from V and 3 bases from J, leaving 13 bases between.

V and J are TRBV7-2 and TRBJ1-2; a possible D gene is TRBD1 (6 bases). The CDR3 contains 13 residues. Germline loops: CDR1 SGHTA, CDR2 FQGNSA. Trimming shortened V by 4 bases and J by 6 bases, and 12 bases separated the two germline ends. In nucleotides, the CDR3 is TGTGCCAGCAGCTATGGGGGGGGCGATGGCTACACCTTC. Amino acid sequence: CASSYGGGDGYTF.

The CDR3 spells CASWSRTGVFYEQYF. CDR3 DNA sequence: TGTGCCAGCTGGAGCCGGACAGGGGTCTTTTACGAGCAGTACTTC. The chain recombines TRBV7-8 with TRBJ2-7; 9 bases are shared with TRBD1. The CDR3 is made up of 15 amino acids. Per germline, CDR1 SGHVS and CDR2 FQNEAQ. V lost 8 bases, J lost 4 bases, and 12 bases stayed unmatched.

This clone was found a few times. J is TRBJ2-3 and V is TRBV9; possibly TRBD2 for D (6 bases). Germline V gene sequence: CDR1 SGDLS, CDR2 YYNGEE. The CDR3 length is 13 residues. V was pared by 7 bases and J by 4 bases, with 13 bases between. This CDR3 is CASRAGPADTQYF. The CDR3, as DNA: TGTGCCAGCCGGGCGGGGCCTGCAGATACGCAGTATTTT.

V gene TRBV6-5 combines with J gene TRBJ2-7; possible D gene TRBD1, 5 bases. The V end was cut by 5 bases, the J end by 2 bases, with 13 bases between. Germline CDR1 reads MNHEY; CDR2 reads SVGAGI. There are 14 residues in the CDR3. CDR3 in DNA: TGTGCCAGCAGTCCCGGTAGGGGTCCCTACGAGCAGTACTTC. Protein product: CASSPGRGPYEQYF.